The 21 T cell receptor beta chains listed next were all sequenced from one sample in a study of Graves' ophthalmopathy and Graves' hyperthyroidism (dated by TCRdb to the late 2010s). Reads for this sample came from an Illumina HiSeq 2000. For repertoire sequencing, TCR beta CDR3 regions were amplified from RNA transcripts. A first-round RT-PCR used HTBI primers with the Qiagen OneStep RT-PCR kit, followed by a second-round multiplex PCR, size selection and purification. TCRdb reanalyzed the raw reads on its own, using fastp at Q25 for trimming and MiXCR for clone calling, and kept in-frame beta chains. Rows with a matching CDR3 protein are joined into one entry that keeps the most common DNA and genes. The sample includes roughly 610,000 distinct CDR3 sequences, with 22% observed a single time. Approximately 7% of the sample is held by the ten biggest clonotypes. The sequenced sample was peripheral blood. The receptors were sampled from a woman under 30 with stable Graves' hyperthyroidism. Some clones in this sample may be carry-over from other donors' samples. Donor details come from another sample of the same person, matched by shared clones.

The chain carries TRBV10-3 and TRBJ1-5, with 8 positions matching TRBD1. V dropped 5 bases and J dropped 2; count of bases not matched to a gene: 5. The CDR3 totals 15 residues. Germline V gene sequence: CDR1 ENHRY, CDR2 SYGVKD. The CDR3 bases are TGTGCCATCAGTAACAGGGGGATTGGCAATCAGCCCCAGCATTTT. Encoded protein: CAISNRGIGNQPQHF.

This clonotype came up many times. This chain joins TRBV15 and TRBJ1-5, with a tentative D call TRBD1 (6 bases). The V gene lost 2 bases and the J gene lost 10 bases, with 21 bases spanning the gap. This CDR3 has 16 amino acids. The germline V gene encodes CDR1 LNHNV and CDR2 YYDKDF (reference sequence). CDR3 DNA: TGTGCCACCAGCAGAATTGAGACAGGAGGGCTAGGACCCCAGCATTTT. This sequence encodes CATSRIETGGLGPQHF.

This clonotype was recorded many times. The chain couples TRBV29-1 to TRBJ2-2; D not certain. V was pared by 4 bases and J by 3 bases, with 9 bases between. Germline CDR1 and CDR2: SQVTM and ANQGSEA. This CDR3 comprises 13 residues. CDR3 loop: CSVALGDTGELFF. CDR3 nucleotides: TGCAGCGTTGCGCTAGGTGACACCGGGGAGCTGTTTTTT.

This clonotype appeared many times. This chain joins TRBV28 and TRBJ2-7; no firm D call. The V gene lost 5 bases and the J gene lost 0 bases, with 11 bases spanning the gap. The CDR3 is 14 residues long. In germline, CDR1 is MDHEN, CDR2 SYDVKM. The DNA for the CDR3 is TGTGCCAGCAGTCCTTGGACCAGCTCCTACGAGCAGTACTTC. It is translated as CASSPWTSSYEQYF. Variable domain in full (rest from reference TRBV28 and TRBJ2-7): DVKVTQSSRYLVKRTGEKVFLECVQDMDHENMFWYRQDPGLGLRLIYFSYDVKMKEKGDIPEGYSVSREKKERFSLILESASTNQTSMYLCASSPWTSSYEQYFGPGTRLTVT.

The chain has TRBV20-1 and TRBJ1-1; 8 bases align to TRBD1. This CDR3 comprises 10 residues. Germline V CDR1 and CDR2: DFQATT, SNEGSKA (reference sequence). The CDR3 reads CGQGNTEAFF. In nucleotides, the CDR3 is TGCGGACAGGGGAACACTGAAGCTTTCTTT.

The chain uses TRBV20-1 and TRBJ1-2; 9 bases fit TRBD1. CDR1 is DFQATT and CDR2 is SNEGSKA in the germline V gene (reference sequence). CDR3 length equals 11 residues. V lost 6 bases and J lost 13; bases outside the gene matches: 9. The CDR3 region has the DNA TGCAGTGCCCAGGGACAGGGTGCTTCCACCTTC. Translated, it gives CSAQGQGASTF.

The chain couples TRBV12-3 or TRBV12-4 to TRBJ1-2; D is unresolved. This CDR3 is 13 amino acids long. Trimming removed 3 bases at V and 4 bases at J, with 9 bases between. CDR3 in amino acids: CASSLSDIYGYTF. The CDR3 nucleotides read TGTGCCAGCAGTTTGTCCGATATCTATGGCTACACCTTC.

This clonotype has more than one count but fewer than ten. J is TRBJ2-2 and V is TRBV5-1, with 11 bases lining up with TRBD1. CDR1 SGHRS and CDR2 YFSETQ come from the germline V gene. This CDR3 region has 16 residues. After removal of 4 bases from V and 4 bases from J, the junction contained 6 bases not matched to a gene. Written as DNA, the CDR3 is TGCGCCAGCAGCGTCACCGGGACAGGGGGCACCGGGGAGCTGTTTTTT. Translated, it gives CASSVTGTGGTGELFF. Full variable domain (rest looked up from reference TRBV5-1 and TRBJ2-2): KAGVTQTPRYLIKTRGQQVTLSCSPISGHRSVSWYQQTPGQGLQFLFEYFSETQRNKGNFPGRFSGRQFSNSRSEMNVSTLELGDSALYLCASSVTGTGGTGELFFGEGSRLTVL.

This clonotype was seen repeatedly, ten times or more. The chain employs TRBV12-3 or TRBV12-4 and TRBJ2-7; a possible D gene is TRBD2 (5 bases). V dropped 3 bases and J dropped 8 bases, with 8 bases sitting between them. CDR3 length: 11 residues. This chain's CDR3 is CASSLGAQQYF. The CDR3 coding sequence is TGTGCCAGCAGTTTGGGAGCCCAGCAGTACTTC.

Only a few counts were recorded for this clonotype. Here the CDR3 reads CASSYGGEEETQYF. The CDR3 nucleotides are TGTGCCAGCAGTTACGGGGGGGAAGAAGAGACCCAGTACTTC. This chain links TRBV6-5 with TRBJ2-5; 7 positions agree with TRBD2. This CDR3 has 14 residues. V trimming: 2 bases; J trimming: 3 bases; junction bases outside the gene matches: 3. The germline V gene encodes CDR1 MNHEY and CDR2 SVGAGI.

At least ten counts were recorded for this clonotype. The rearrangement joins TRBV19 to TRBJ1-1, with D possibly TRBD1 on 5 matching bases. V lost 3 bases, J lost 7 bases, and 21 bases lay in between. The germline V gene has CDR1 LNHDA and CDR2 SQIVND (reference sequence). This CDR3 has 16 amino acids. CDR3 sequence reads: CASSMVSWSKGDEAFF. CDR3 nucleotide sequence: TGTGCCAGTAGTATGGTCTCGTGGAGTAAAGGGGATGAAGCTTTCTTT.

Ten or more counts support this clonotype. The chain recombines TRBV7-2 with TRBJ2-5; 8 nucleotides line up with TRBD2. The CDR3 spans 15 residues. Germline assignment: CDR1 SGHTA and CDR2 FQGNSA. The J segment lost 1 base and the V segment lost 2 bases, leaving 3 bases of the junction unmatched. CDR3 sequence reads: CASSLSRGAQETQYF. In DNA, the CDR3 is TGTGCCAGCAGCTTATCGCGGGGGGCCCAAGAGACCCAGTACTTC.

This clonotype was counted ten times or more. The chain has TRBV11-2 and TRBJ2-7; TRBD2 agrees at 10 bases. The CDR3 totals 15 residues. Unmatched junction bases numbered 6, after V lost 5 bases and J lost 2 bases. Looked up from germline, CDR1 is SGHAT and CDR2 is FQNNGV. CDR3 residues: CASSDTSGDAYEQYF. The CDR3 bases are TGTGCCAGCAGCGATACTAGCGGGGATGCCTACGAGCAGTACTTC. The entire variable domain, with the rest obtained from reference TRBV11-2 and TRBJ2-7, is as follows: EAGVAQSPRYKIIEKRQSVAFWCNPISGHATLYWYQQILGQGPKLLIQFQNNGVVDDSQLPKDRFSAERLKGVDSTLKIQPAKLEDSAVYLCASSDTSGDAYEQYFGPGTRLTVT.

The rearrangement links TRBV7-3 to TRBJ1-3; possible D gene TRBD1, 5 bases. CDR3 length: 15 residues. The ends were cut back, 2 bases at V and 5 bases at J, with 13 bases in the middle. Germline CDR1 reads SGHTA; CDR2 reads FQGTGA. The CDR3 protein is CASSLVLGQRNTIYF. In nucleotides, the CDR3 is TGTGCCAGCAGCTTAGTTTTGGGGCAAAGAAACACCATATATTTT.

To note about this clonotype: Without the conserved terminal phenylalanine or tryptophan, this CDR3 likely stems from a read error. J is TRBJ1-1 and V is TRBV6-5; D not resolved. Per germline, CDR1 MNHEY and CDR2 SVGAGI. There are 14 residues in the CDR3. V dropped 5 bases and J dropped 4 bases, with 14 bases sitting between them. The CDR3 bases are TGTGCCAGCAGTCACGGCGGGGATTTCACTGAAGCTTTCGTT. Its protein product is CASSHGGDFTEAFV.

The V call is TRBV28, the J call TRBJ2-5; D ambiguous. The CDR3 extends over 14 amino acids. In germline, CDR1 is MDHEN, CDR2 SYDVKM. Trimming removed 3 bases from V and 3 bases from J, with 11 bases in between. The CDR3 DNA follows: TGTGCCAGCAGTTTGGAACCCGGCGAAGAGACCCAGTACTTC. Its translation: CASSLEPGEETQYF. Full variable domain (remainder filled in from reference TRBV28 and TRBJ2-5): DVKVTQSSRYLVKRTGEKVFLECVQDMDHENMFWYRQDPGLGLRLIYFSYDVKMKEKGDIPEGYSVSREKKERFSLILESASTNQTSMYLCASSLEPGEETQYFGPGTRLLVL.

The gene calls are TRBV29-1 and TRBJ1-3, with D hard to call. V shed 4 bases and J shed 1 base, with 11 bases lying between them. CDR3 length: 14 residues. CDR1 and CDR2 from the germline V gene are SQVTM and ANQGSEA. CDR3 in DNA: TGCAGCGTTGTCGGCCAGGCTTCTGGAAACACCATATATTTT. Its translation: CSVVGQASGNTIYF. Full variable domain (missing parts from reference TRBV29-1 and TRBJ1-3): SAVISQKPSRDICQRGTSLTIQCQVDSQVTMMFWYRQQPGQSLTLIATANQGSEATYESGFVIDKFPISRPNLTFSTLTVSNMSPEDSSIYLCSVVGQASGNTIYFGEGSWLTVV.

This clonotype was seen repeatedly, ten times or more. V and J are TRBV6-2 or TRBV6-3 and TRBJ1-1; 9 positions agree with TRBD1. Germline V gene sequence: CDR1 MNHEY, CDR2 SVGEGT. J gave up 4 bases and V 10 bases, and 4 bases lay outside the gene matches. The CDR3 consists of 12 residues. The CDR3 is CATDRGSTEAFF. The CDR3 DNA sequence: TGTGCCACCGACAGGGGGTCCACTGAAGCTTTCTTT.

V and J are TRBV11-2 and TRBJ1-6; a weak D match, TRBD1 (5 bases). There are 17 residues in the CDR3. Germline assignment: CDR1 SGHAT and CDR2 FQNNGV. The V end was cut by 5 bases, the J end by 3 bases, with 17 bases between. The CDR3 region is CASSPGEGVFYNSPLHF. As DNA, the CDR3 is TGTGCCAGCAGCCCAGGAGAAGGGGTGTTCTATAATTCACCCCTCCACTTT. Full variable domain (rest looked up from reference TRBV11-2 and TRBJ1-6): EAGVAQSPRYKIIEKRQSVAFWCNPISGHATLYWYQQILGQGPKLLIQFQNNGVVDDSQLPKDRFSAERLKGVDSTLKIQPAKLEDSAVYLCASSPGEGVFYNSPLHFGNGTRLTVT.

The gene calls are TRBV12-3 or TRBV12-4 and TRBJ1-6; D unclear. There are 14 residues in the CDR3. V was clipped by 5 bases and J by 5 bases, with 10 bases between them. The CDR3 bases are TGTGCCAGCAGTACAACACCCAATAATTCACCCCTCCACTTT. Amino acid sequence: CASSTTPNNSPLHF.

This clonotype was detected many times. V and J are TRBV12-3 or TRBV12-4 and TRBJ1-5; a weak D match, TRBD1 (6 bases). CDR3 size: 14 residues. V was shortened by 1 base and J by 6 bases, with 10 bases between the two germline ends. The CDR3 nucleotides read TGTGCCAGCAGTTTAGGGCGCAGGGGTCAGCCCCAGCATTTT. Its protein is CASSLGRRGQPQHF.